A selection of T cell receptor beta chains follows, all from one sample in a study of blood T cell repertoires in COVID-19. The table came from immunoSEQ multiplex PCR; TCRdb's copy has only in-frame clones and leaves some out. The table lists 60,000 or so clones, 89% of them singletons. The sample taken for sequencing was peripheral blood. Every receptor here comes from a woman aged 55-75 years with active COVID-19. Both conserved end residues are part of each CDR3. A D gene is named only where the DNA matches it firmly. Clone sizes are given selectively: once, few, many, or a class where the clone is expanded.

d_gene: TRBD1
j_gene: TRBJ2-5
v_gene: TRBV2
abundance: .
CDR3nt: TGTGCCAGCATGGACAGGGGGCTAGAGACCCAGTACTTC
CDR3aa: CASMDRGLETQYF

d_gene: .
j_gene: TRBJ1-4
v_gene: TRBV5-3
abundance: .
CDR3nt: TGTGCCTTCCCTTACGGGGGAACTAATGAAAAACTGTTTTTT
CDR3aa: CAFPYGGTNEKLFF

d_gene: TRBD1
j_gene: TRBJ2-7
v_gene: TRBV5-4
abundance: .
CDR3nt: TGTGCCAGCAGCCAAAGGACAGGGGCCACCTACGAGCAGTACTTC
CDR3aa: CASSQRTGATYEQYF

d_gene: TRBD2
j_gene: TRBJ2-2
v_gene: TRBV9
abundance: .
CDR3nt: TGTGCCAGCAGCGCACGGGGGGGTACCGGGGAGCTGTTTTTT
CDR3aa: CASSARGGTGELFF

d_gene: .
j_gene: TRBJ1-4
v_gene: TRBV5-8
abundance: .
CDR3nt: TGTGCCAGCAGCTTGGGGCAGGGTAGCGAAAAACTGTTTTTT
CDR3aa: CASSLGQGSEKLFF

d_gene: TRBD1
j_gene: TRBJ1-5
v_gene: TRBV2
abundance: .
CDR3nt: TGTGCCAGCAGTAACCCAGGACAGGGAGTCAATCAGCCCCAGCATTTT
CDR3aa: CASSNPGQGVNQPQHF

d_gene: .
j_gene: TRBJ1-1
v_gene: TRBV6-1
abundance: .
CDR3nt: TGTGCCAGCGGTGGACTAAAGGGAGGGGTGATGAACACTGAAGCTTTCTTT
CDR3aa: CASGGLKGGVMNTEAFF

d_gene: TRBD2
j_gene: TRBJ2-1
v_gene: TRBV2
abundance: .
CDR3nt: TGTGCCAGCAGGACTAGCGGGGGCCAATTTACTAGGAATGAGCAGTTCTTC
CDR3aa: CASRTSGGQFTRNEQFF

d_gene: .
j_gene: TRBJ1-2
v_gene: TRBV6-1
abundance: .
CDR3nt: TGTGCCAGCAGTGATCAGGGTTTCTATGGCTACACCTTC
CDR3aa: CASSDQGFYGYTF

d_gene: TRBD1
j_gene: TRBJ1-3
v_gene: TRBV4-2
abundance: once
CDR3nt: TGTGCCAGCAGCCAAGGGAGGGACAGACTCTCTGGAAACACCATATATTTT
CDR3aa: CASSQGRDRLSGNTIYF

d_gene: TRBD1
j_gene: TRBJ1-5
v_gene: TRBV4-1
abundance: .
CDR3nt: TGCGCCAGCAGCCAAGGGGACAGTCTTTATAGCAATCAGCCCCAGCATTTT
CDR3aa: CASSQGDSLYSNQPQHF

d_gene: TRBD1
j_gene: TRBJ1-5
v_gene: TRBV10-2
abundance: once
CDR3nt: TGCGCCAGCAGTGGAAGGGGGCATCAGCCCCAGCATTTT
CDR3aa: CASSGRGHQPQHF

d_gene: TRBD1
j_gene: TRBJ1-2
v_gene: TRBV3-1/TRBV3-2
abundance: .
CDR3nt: TGTGCCAGCAGCCAAGGGCAGGGGGCGAGTGGCTACACCTTC
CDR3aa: CASSQGQGASGYTF

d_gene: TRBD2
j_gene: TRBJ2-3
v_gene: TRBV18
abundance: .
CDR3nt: TGTGCCAGCTCACCAAGGACTAGCGGGGGGACAGATACGCAGTATTTT
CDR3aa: CASSPRTSGGTDTQYF

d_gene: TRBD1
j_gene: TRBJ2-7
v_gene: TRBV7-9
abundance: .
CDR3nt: TGTGCCAGCAGTATTCGACAGGGTAGATCCTACGAGCAGTACTTC
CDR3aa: CASSIRQGRSYEQYF

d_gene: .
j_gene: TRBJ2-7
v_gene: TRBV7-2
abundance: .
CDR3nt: TGTGCCAGCAGCTTGGCCGGCGGCGAGCAGTACTTC
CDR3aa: CASSLAGGEQYF

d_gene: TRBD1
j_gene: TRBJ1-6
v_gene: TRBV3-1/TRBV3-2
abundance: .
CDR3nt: TGTGCCAGCAGCCATACAGGGGAAAATTCACCCCTCCACTTT
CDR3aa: CASSHTGENSPLHF

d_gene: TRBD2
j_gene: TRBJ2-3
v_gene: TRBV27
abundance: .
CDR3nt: TGTGCCAGCAGTCCACCCCCTTGGGAGGGGGATACGCAGTATTTT
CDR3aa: CASSPPPWEGDTQYF

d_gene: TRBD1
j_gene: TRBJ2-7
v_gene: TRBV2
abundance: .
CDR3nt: TGTGCCAGCAGTACCGGGGACAGGGAGTACGAGCAGTACTTC
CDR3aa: CASSTGDREYEQYF

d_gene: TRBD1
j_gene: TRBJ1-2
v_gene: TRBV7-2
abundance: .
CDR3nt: TGTGCCAGCAGTGGACAGGGAACTAACTATGGCTACACCTTC
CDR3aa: CASSGQGTNYGYTF

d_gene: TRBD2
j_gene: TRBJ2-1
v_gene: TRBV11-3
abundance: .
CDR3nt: TGTGCCAGCAGCTTGACCGGCGGGGGGCACAATGAGCAGTTCTTC
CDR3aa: CASSLTGGGHNEQFF

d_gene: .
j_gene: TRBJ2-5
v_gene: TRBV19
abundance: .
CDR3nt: TGTGCCAGTAGTATTTCCAGGGAAGAGACCCAGTACTTC
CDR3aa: CASSISREETQYF

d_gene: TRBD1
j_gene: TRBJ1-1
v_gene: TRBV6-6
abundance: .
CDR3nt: TGTGCCAGCAGTTACTCGATATCGACAGGGGGCGGTGAAGCTTTCTTT
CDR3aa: CASSYSISTGGGEAFF

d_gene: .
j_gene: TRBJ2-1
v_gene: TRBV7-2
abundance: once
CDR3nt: TGTGCCAGCAGCGCCAACGGTCTAGCAAGAAATGAGCAGTTCTTC
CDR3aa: CASSANGLARNEQFF

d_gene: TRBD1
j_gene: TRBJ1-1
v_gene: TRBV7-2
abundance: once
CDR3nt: TGTGCCAGCAGCACCCGACAGGGAATGGGGACTGAAGCTTTCTTT
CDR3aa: CASSTRQGMGTEAFF

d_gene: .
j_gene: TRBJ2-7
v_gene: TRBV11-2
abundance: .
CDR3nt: TGTGCCAGCAGCTTAGATCTGGCCAGGGGGCAGTACTTC
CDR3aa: CASSLDLARGQYF

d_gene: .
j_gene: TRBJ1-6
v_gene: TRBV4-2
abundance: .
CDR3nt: TGTGCCAGCAGCCAACTAGGTTCTAGCTCCTATAATTCACCCCTCCACTTT
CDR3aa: CASSQLGSSSYNSPLHF

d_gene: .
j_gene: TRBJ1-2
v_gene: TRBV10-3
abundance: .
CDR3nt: TGTGCCATCAGGACAGCCCATGGCTACACCTTC
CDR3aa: CAIRTAHGYTF

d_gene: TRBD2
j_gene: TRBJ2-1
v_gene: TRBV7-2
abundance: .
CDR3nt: TGTGCCAGCAGCTTAGAAGCGGGGGACTTCAATGAGCAGTTCTTC
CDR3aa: CASSLEAGDFNEQFF

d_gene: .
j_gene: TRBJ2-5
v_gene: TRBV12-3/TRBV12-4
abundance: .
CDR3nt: TGTGCCAGCAGTGGGACAAACCAAGAGACCCAGTACTTC
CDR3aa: CASSGTNQETQYF

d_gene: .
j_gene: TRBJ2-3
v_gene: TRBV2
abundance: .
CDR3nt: TGTGCCAGCAGTGAGGGGCAGGGTACAGATACGCAGTATTTT
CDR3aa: CASSEGQGTDTQYF

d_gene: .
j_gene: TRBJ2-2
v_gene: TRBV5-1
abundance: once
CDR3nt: TGCGCCAGCAGCCGGACTCAGGCGAACACCGGGGAGCTGTTTTTT
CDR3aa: CASSRTQANTGELFF

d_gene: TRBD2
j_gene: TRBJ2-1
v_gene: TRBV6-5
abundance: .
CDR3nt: TGTGCCAGCAGACTAGCGGGGGGCCGAAATGAGCAGTTCTTC
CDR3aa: CASRLAGGRNEQFF

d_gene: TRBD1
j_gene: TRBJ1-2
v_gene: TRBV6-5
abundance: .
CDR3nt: TGTGCCAGCATAGCGAGGGACAGGGAGGGCTATGGCTACACCTTC
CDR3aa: CASIARDREGYGYTF

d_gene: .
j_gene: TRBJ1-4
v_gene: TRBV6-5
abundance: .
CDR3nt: TGTGCCAGCAGACCGGGGGGCCCCGGTGAAAAACTGTTTTTT
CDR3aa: CASRPGGPGEKLFF

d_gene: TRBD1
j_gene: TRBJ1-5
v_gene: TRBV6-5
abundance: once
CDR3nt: TGTGCCAGCAGCCTCAAAGGGGGCTATCAGCCCCAGCATTTT
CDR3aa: CASSLKGGYQPQHF

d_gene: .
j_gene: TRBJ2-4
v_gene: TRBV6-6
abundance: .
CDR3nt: TGTGCCAGCACCAAGGAGTTCCTAGCCAAAAACATTCAGTACTTC
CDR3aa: CASTKEFLAKNIQYF

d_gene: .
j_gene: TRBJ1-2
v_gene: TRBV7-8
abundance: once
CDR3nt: TGTGCCAGCAGCTTAGGAGGGCGGACTGGCTACACCTTC
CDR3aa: CASSLGGRTGYTF

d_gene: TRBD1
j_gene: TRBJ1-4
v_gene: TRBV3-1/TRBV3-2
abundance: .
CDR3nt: TGTGCCAGCAGCCCCCGGGACAGGGGGAGTGAAAAACTGTTTTTT
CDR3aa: CASSPRDRGSEKLFF

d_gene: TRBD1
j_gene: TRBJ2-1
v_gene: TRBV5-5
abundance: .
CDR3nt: TGTGCCAGCAGCTTGGGGACGGGATTGACAGGGGGCGGCTACAATGAGCAGTTCTTC
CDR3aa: CASSLGTGLTGGGYNEQFF

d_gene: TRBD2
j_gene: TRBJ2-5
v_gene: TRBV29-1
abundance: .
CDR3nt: TGCAGCGTTGAAAGGGGACTAGCGGGGGGCGAGACCCAGTACTTC
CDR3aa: CSVERGLAGGETQYF

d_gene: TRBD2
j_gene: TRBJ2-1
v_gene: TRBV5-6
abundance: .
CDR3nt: TGTGCCAGCAGCTTGGCTTCGGCTAGCGGGGGATACAATGAGCAGTTCTTC
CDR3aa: CASSLASASGGYNEQFF

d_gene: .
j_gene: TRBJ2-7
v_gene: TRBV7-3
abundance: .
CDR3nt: TGTGCCAGCAGCTTTTCTGGGGTTCGGGGCTACGAGCAGTACTTC
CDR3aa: CASSFSGVRGYEQYF

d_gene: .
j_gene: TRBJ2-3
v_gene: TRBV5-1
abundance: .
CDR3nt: TGCGCCAGCAGCTTTAGACAGACAGATACGCAGTATTTT
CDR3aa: CASSFRQTDTQYF

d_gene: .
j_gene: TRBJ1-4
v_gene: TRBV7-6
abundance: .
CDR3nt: TGTGCCAGCAGTTGTACCAGGGCCCACGGCCCACCATCAACTAATGAAAAACTGTTTTTT
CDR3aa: CASSCTRAHGPPSTNEKLFF

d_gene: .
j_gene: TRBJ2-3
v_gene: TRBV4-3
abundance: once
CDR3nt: TGCGCCAGCAGCCAAGATCGGGTAGGGGCAGATACGCAGTATTTT
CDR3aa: CASSQDRVGADTQYF

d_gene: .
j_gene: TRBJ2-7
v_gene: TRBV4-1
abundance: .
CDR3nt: TGCGCCAGCAGCCCGGACACTACCTACGAGCAGTACTTC
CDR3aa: CASSPDTTYEQYF

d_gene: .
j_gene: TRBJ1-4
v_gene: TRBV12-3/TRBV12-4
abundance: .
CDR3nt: TGTGCCAGCAGCCCGGGGGATGAAAAACTGTTTTTT
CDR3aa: CASSPGDEKLFF

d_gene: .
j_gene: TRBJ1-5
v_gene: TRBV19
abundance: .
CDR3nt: TGTGCCAGTAGCAGGACAGTTCATAGCAATCAGCCCCAGCATTTT
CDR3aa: CASSRTVHSNQPQHF

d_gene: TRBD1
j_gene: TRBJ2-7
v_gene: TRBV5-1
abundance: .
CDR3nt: TGCGCCAGCAGCCCGGGACAGCCCAATTCGTACGAGCAGTACTTC
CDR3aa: CASSPGQPNSYEQYF

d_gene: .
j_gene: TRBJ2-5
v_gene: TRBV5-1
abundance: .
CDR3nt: TGCGCCAGCAGCATACAGGGTACGGGGTTGGGAGAGACCCAGTACTTC
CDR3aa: CASSIQGTGLGETQYF

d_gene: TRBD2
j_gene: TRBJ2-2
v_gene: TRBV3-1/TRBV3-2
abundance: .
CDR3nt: TGTGCCAGCAGCCCCACTCGCGGGGGTGTCGGGGAGCTGTTTTTT
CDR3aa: CASSPTRGGVGELFF

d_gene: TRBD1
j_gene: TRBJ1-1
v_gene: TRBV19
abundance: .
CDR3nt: TGTGCCAGTAGGGAGAGGACAGGGGGTTTGGGCACTGAAGCTTTCTTT
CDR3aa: CASRERTGGLGTEAFF

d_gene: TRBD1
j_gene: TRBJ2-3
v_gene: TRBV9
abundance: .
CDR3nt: TGTGCCAGCAGCGCCGAGGGGGCGATAGATACGCAGTATTTT
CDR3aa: CASSAEGAIDTQYF

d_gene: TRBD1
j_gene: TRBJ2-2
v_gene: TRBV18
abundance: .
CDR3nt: TGTGCCAGCTCGCCCGGACAGGGGCACACCGGGGAGCTGTTTTTT
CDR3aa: CASSPGQGHTGELFF

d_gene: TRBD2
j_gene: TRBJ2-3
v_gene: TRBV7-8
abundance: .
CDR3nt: TGTGCCAGCAGCTTTTCTAGCGGGGGGGCCAAAGATACGCAGTATTTT
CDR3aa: CASSFSSGGAKDTQYF

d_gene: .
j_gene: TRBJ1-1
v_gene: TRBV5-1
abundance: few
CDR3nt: TGCGCCAGCAGCTCCGATTCAACAGGGTTCTATTTGAACACTGAAGCTTTCTTT
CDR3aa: CASSSDSTGFYLNTEAFF

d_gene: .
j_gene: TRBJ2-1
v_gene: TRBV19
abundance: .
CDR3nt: TGTGCCAGTAGTATAGCCCAGGGGTACAATGAGCAGTTCTTC
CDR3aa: CASSIAQGYNEQFF